A single sample is the source of the 29 T cell receptor beta chains below, sequenced in a study of vaccination effects on CD4 cells after COVID-19 (dated by TCRdb to between 2020 and 2023). Library creation used the immunoSEQ multiplex PCR assay. TCRdb retrieved this table from immuneACCESS and kept in-frame rearrangements only. Not all clones are present; in checked studies, unresolved V genes account for under half, and no reason is known for the remainder. Here the sample has around 63,000 clones; roughly 76% occur a single time. The top ten hold about 4% of the sample. To identify antigen-specific CD4+ T cell clonotypes by their expansion, the ViraFEST assay first stimulated PBMC with viral peptide pools and then applied TCR sequencing. After about 10 days of culture, CD4+ T cells were isolated with the EasySep CD4+ T cell isolation kit. Healthy vaccine recipients had no prior SARS-CoV-2 infection, confirmed by negative nucleocapsid antibodies before and after vaccination.

These receptors have no known antigen. The starting material was CD4+ T cells from PBMCs cultured with HCoV-OC43 spike peptides, obtained before COVID-19 vaccination. The intended sense of this specimen's cell subset or site label: HCoV-OC43 spike overlapping peptide pool stimulation. These receptors were obtained from a human donor who received a COVID-19 vaccine.

Comment on this clone: One end of the junction varies from germline; a read error may be responsible. The CDR3 loop reads CASSQDNWPYNSPLHF. CDR3 sequence (DNA): TGTGCCAGCAGCCAAGATAATTGGCCTTATAACTCACCCCTCCACTTT. The chain recombines TRBV3-1 (or the pseudogene TRBV3-2) with TRBJ1-6, with D unresolved. The CDR3 has 16 amino acids. Per germline, CDR1 LGHDT and CDR2 YNNKEL (reference sequence).

This rearrangement joins TRBV18 to TRBJ2-5, with D possibly being TRBD1 (6 bases). The CDR3 spans 12 residues. V lost 4 bases and J lost 4, with 7 bases in between. Germline V gene data show CDR1 as KGHSH and CDR2 as LQKENI. CDR3 residues: CASSRGGETQYF. The CDR3 bases are TGTGCCAGCTCACGAGGGGGAGAGACCCAGTACTTC.

The chain combines TRBV19 with TRBJ2-3; 9 bases map to TRBD1. The CDR3 is made up of 14 amino acids. The V segment lost 7 bases and the J segment 6 bases; nucleotides outside the gene matches: 8. Germline V gives CDR1 LNHDA, CDR2 SQIVND (reference sequence). The DNA of the CDR3 is TGTGCCAGTAATCTACAGGGGGCCAGGGATACGCAGTATTTT. This gives the protein CASNLQGARDTQYF.

This clone was found once. The chain joins TRBV6-1 to TRBJ1-3; 7 nucleotides align to TRBD1. The CDR3 is 17 amino acids. Germline loops: CDR1 MNHNS, CDR2 SASEGT. The V and J ends lost 0 bases and 8 bases, in that order; junction bases with no gene match: 13. CDR3: CASSEALRWQGVDTIYF. DNA for the CDR3: TGTGCCAGCAGTGAAGCGCTTCGGTGGCAGGGGGTCGACACCATATATTTT.

The chain is built from TRBV5-6 and TRBJ1-3; tentative D call: TRBD1 (5 bases). CDR1 is SGHDT and CDR2 is YYEEEE in the germline V gene. Trimming took 1 base from V and 3 from J, leaving 11 bases between them. The CDR3 runs 15 residues. CDR3 residues: CASSLMLGVGNTIYF. In nucleotides, the CDR3 is TGTGCCAGCAGCTTGATGTTAGGGGTTGGAAACACCATATATTTT.

This clone was seen only a few times. CDR3 region: CASSFTGTSTDTQYF. The CDR3 nucleotides read TGTGCCAGCAGCTTTACGGGGACTTCCACAGATACGCAGTATTTT. This chain links TRBV7-2 with TRBJ2-3, with a possible D match to TRBD2 (6 bases). CDR1 is SGHTA, CDR2 FQGNSA, per germline. Trimming left V 3 bases short and J 2 bases short, with 12 bases between. The CDR3 sequence is 15 residues long.

DNA of the CDR3: TGTGCCAGCAGTGAGATAAGGAACACTGAAGCTTTCTTT. Translation: CASSEIRNTEAFF. V usage is TRBV25-1 and J usage is TRBJ1-1; no firm D call. The germline V gene encodes CDR1 MGHDK and CDR2 SYGVNS. There are 13 residues in the CDR3. V was shortened by 3 bases and J by 1 base, with 6 bases between the two germline ends.

This clone was counted a single time. This chain connects TRBV28 to TRBJ2-5, with a tentative D call TRBD2 (6 bases). CDR3 size: 12 residues. The germline V gene has CDR1 MDHEN and CDR2 SYDVKM. The V gene lost 6 bases and the J gene lost 4 bases, with 9 bases spanning the gap. The CDR3 region has the DNA TGTGCCAGCAGCCTACTAGCAGAGACCCAGTACTTC. This sequence encodes CASSLLAETQYF. Complete variable domain (other parts from reference TRBV28 and TRBJ2-5): DVKVTQSSRYLVKRTGEKVFLECVQDMDHENMFWYRQDPGLGLRLIYFSYDVKMKEKGDIPEGYSVSREKKERFSLILESASTNQTSMYLCASSLLAETQYFGPGTRLLVL.

The genes are TRBV14 and TRBJ2-3, with D perhaps TRBD1 or TRBD2 (5 bases each). V shed 1 base and J shed 0 bases, with 11 bases lying between them. The CDR3 has 16 residues. Germline values: CDR1 SGHDN, CDR2 FVKESK. CDR3: CASSQVGRGSTDTQYF. Written as DNA, the CDR3 is TGTGCCAGCAGCCAAGTGGGACGGGGAAGCACAGATACGCAGTATTTT. The variable domain in full, completed from reference TRBV14 and TRBJ2-3, reads EAGVTQFPSHSVIEKGQTVTLRCDPISGHDNLYWYRRVMGKEIKFLLHFVKESKQDESGMPNNRFLAERTGGTYSTLKVQPAELEDSGVYFCASSQVGRGSTDTQYFGPGTRLTVL.

This chain links TRBV19 with TRBJ1-5; 7 nucleotides agree with TRBD1. This CDR3 has 15 amino acids. Germline V gene data show CDR1 as LNHDA and CDR2 as SQIVND (reference sequence). Losses at the gene ends were 1 base for V and 7 bases for J; bases not matched to a gene: 7. CDR3 in amino acids: CASSIGTGVGQPQHF. The DNA of the CDR3 is TGTGCCAGTAGTATAGGTACAGGGGTAGGACAGCCCCAGCATTTT.

The V gene is TRBV19, the J gene TRBJ1-1, with TRBD1 identical over 9 bases. CDR1 LNHDA and CDR2 SQIVND come from the germline V gene (reference sequence). Trimming at V came to 3 bases and at J to 12 bases, leaving 11 bases not matched to a gene. This CDR3 region has 14 residues. The CDR3 here is CASSITGGAKGTFF. As DNA, the CDR3 is TGTGCCAGTAGTATTACAGGGGGCGCGAAGGGGACTTTCTTT.

The chain uses TRBV6-5 and TRBJ1-3, with D perhaps TRBD1 (6 bases). Germline V gene sequence: CDR1 MNHEY, CDR2 SVGAGI. This CDR3 contains 15 residues. V was clipped by 6 bases and J by 1 base, with 13 bases between them. CDR3: CASRPGHESGNTIYF. CDR3 nucleotides: TGTGCCAGCAGACCGGGACACGAATCTGGAAACACCATATATTTT.

The V call is TRBV18, the J call TRBJ1-2; D call uncertain. Between the trimmed V and J ends, which lost 2 bases and 6 bases, there was a span of 19 bases. The germline V gene has CDR1 KGHSH and CDR2 LQKENI. The CDR3 has 16 residues. CDR3 protein: CASSPFQDVERDGYTF. DNA for the CDR3: TGTGCCAGCTCACCATTCCAGGACGTAGAGAGAGATGGCTACACCTTC.

Relative to its sample, this clone is medium-sized (0.01 to 0.1%). V gene TRBV11-2 combines with J gene TRBJ2-7; D tentatively reads TRBD1 or TRBD2 (5 bases each). Germline V lookup: CDR1 SGHAT, CDR2 FQNNGV. This CDR3 spans 14 amino acids. Trimming removed 8 bases at V and 0 bases at J, with 14 bases between. The CDR3 bases are TGTGCCAGCGGGAAGGGACCAAACTCCTACGAGCAGTACGTC. Encoded protein: CASGKGPNSYEQYV.

V gene TRBV5-1 combines with J gene TRBJ1-1, with no clear D. Trimming shortened V by 2 bases and J by 0 bases, and 8 bases separated the two germline ends. CDR3 length: 14 residues. Germline V lookup: CDR1 SGHRS, CDR2 YFSETQ. The CDR3 nucleotides are TGCGCCAGCAGCTTCGAATCGATGAACACTGAAGCTTTCTTT. Encoded protein: CASSFESMNTEAFF.

The rearrangement links TRBV28 to TRBJ1-5; tentative D call: TRBD1 (5 bases). This CDR3 comprises 15 residues. From germline, CDR1 is MDHEN and CDR2 SYDVKM. The germline V and J ends were trimmed by 4 bases and 3 bases, with 13 bases remaining between them. The CDR3 DNA sequence: TGTGCCAGCAGTTCCATCACAGGTTACAATCAGCCCCAGCATTTT. This sequence encodes CASSSITGYNQPQHF.

The chain is built from TRBV18 and TRBJ1-6; D gene unclear. Germline CDR1 is KGHSH and CDR2 is LQKENI. V lost 4 bases, J lost 7 bases, and 14 bases lay in between. The CDR3 totals 15 residues. Here the CDR3 reads CASSLKDLGNSPLHF. The CDR3 bases are TGTGCCAGCTCACTAAAGGACCTGGGAAATTCACCCCTCCACTTT.

In its sample, this clone was seen once. CDR3 amino acids: CASSYRSLSNTGELFF. CDR3 nucleotide sequence: TGTGCCAGCAGTTATAGGTCTCTTTCGAACACCGGGGAGCTGTTTTTT. This chain joins TRBV6-5 and TRBJ2-2; D gene uncertain. The V and J ends lost 3 bases and 0 bases respectively, with 11 bases between them. Germline V gives CDR1 MNHEY, CDR2 SVGAGI. The CDR3 spans 16 residues.

The rearrangement uses TRBV7-2 and TRBJ2-3; TRBD2 aligns across 8 bases. This CDR3 has 14 amino acids. The germline CDR1 and CDR2 sequences are SGHTA and FQGNSA. The V gene end was trimmed by 2 bases and the J gene end by 7 bases; junction bases not matched to a gene: 5. The CDR3 DNA is TGTGCCAGCAGCTTAATCGGGGGGGCGAATACGCAGTATTTT. This gives the protein CASSLIGGANTQYF. The full variable domain, in which reference TRBV7-2 and TRBJ2-3 provide the parts outside the CDR3, is GAGVSQSPSNKVTEKGKDVELRCDPISGHTALYWYRQSLGQGLEFLIYFQGNSAPDKSGLPSDRFSAERTGGSVSTLTIQRTQQEDSAVYLCASSLIGGANTQYFGPGTRLTVL.

This clone was recorded a few times. The chain combines TRBV2 with TRBJ2-4; D remains ambiguous. The CDR3 has 14 residues. Trimming stripped 6 bases from V and 1 base from J, with 10 bases between. Germline V CDR1 and CDR2: SNHLY, FYNNEI. DNA for the CDR3: TGTGCCAGCAGCCTCTCCTCGGCCAAAAACATTCAGTACTTC. As protein: CASSLSSAKNIQYF.

This clone is judged large. The chain is built from TRBV24-1 and TRBJ1-2; weak D call: TRBD1 (6 bases). The CDR3 spans 14 residues. Germline CDR1 and CDR2: KGHDR and SFDVKD. V dropped 4 bases and J dropped 5 bases, with 13 bases sitting between them. For the CDR3, the DNA is TGTGCCACCAGTGAAGGGGGGCAAGGATATGGCTACACCTTC. As protein: CATSEGGQGYGYTF.

This chain joins TRBV5-1 and TRBJ2-1, with D possibly being TRBD1 (5 bases). The ends were cut back, 5 bases at V and 2 bases at J, with 11 bases in the middle. This CDR3 comprises 14 residues. Germline assignment: CDR1 SGHRS and CDR2 YFSETQ. This CDR3 reads CASSPDTTYNEQFF. The CDR3 DNA is TGCGCCAGCAGTCCGGACACTACCTACAATGAGCAGTTCTTC.

This clone was counted once. This chain links TRBV5-1 with TRBJ1-4; D call uncertain. The CDR3 consists of 15 residues. With 0 bases removed from V and 4 bases from J, the gap between germline ends came to 10 bases. In germline, CDR1 is SGHRS, CDR2 YFSETQ. This chain's CDR3 is CASSLGPTDNEKLFF. Written as DNA, the CDR3 is TGCGCCAGCAGCTTGGGTCCCACGGATAATGAAAAACTGTTTTTT.

The CDR3 here is CASSESANYGYTF. As DNA, the CDR3 is TGTGCCAGCAGTGAATCTGCTAACTATGGCTACACCTTC. This sequence joins TRBV2 and TRBJ1-2; D not resolved. The CDR3 is 13 amino acids. With 2 bases removed from V and 0 bases from J, the gap between germline ends came to 4 bases. The V gene's germline CDR1 is SNHLY and CDR2 FYNNEI.

Here the CDR3 DNA reads TGTGCCAGCAGCCGACAGGGGGCGCGGGAGACCCAGTACTTC. This codes for CASSRQGARETQYF. J is TRBJ2-5 and V is TRBV2; 10 nucleotides agree with TRBD1. The germline CDR1 and CDR2 sequences are SNHLY and FYNNEI. The V and J ends lost 6 bases and 5 bases, in that order; junction bases with no gene match: 6. The CDR3 has 14 residues.

This chain connects TRBV7-2 to TRBJ1-6; D unresolved. V was shortened by 1 base and J by 4 bases, with 17 bases between the two germline ends. CDR1 is SGHTA and CDR2 is FQGNSA in the germline V gene. CDR3 length: 18 residues. CDR3 bases: TGTGCCAGCAGCTTAGGGGCAGCCGTAACCCTTTATAATTCACCCCTCCACTTT. Its translation is CASSLGAAVTLYNSPLHF.

This chain joins TRBV4-2 and TRBJ1-3, with D tentatively TRBD1 (5 bases). Looked up from germline, CDR1 is LGHNA and CDR2 is YNFKEQ. The V end lost 0 bases, the J end lost 0 bases, and 12 bases lay between the germline ends. The CDR3 covers 17 residues. In DNA, the CDR3 is TGTGCCAGCAGCCAAGAAAGACGCGGGGGCTCTGGAAACACCATATATTTT. This encodes CASSQERRGGSGNTIYF.

The chain recombines TRBV30 with TRBJ1-5, with D possibly being TRBD1 (6 bases). Germline CDR1 reads GTSNPN; CDR2 reads SVGIG (reference sequence). The CDR3 has 16 residues. V was clipped by 0 bases and J by 3 bases, with 15 bases between them. In DNA, the CDR3 is TGTGCCTGGAGTGTGGGACCAGGGGCTACCAATCAGCCCCAGCATTTT. Protein sequence: CAWSVGPGATNQPQHF. The complete variable domain, with remaining parts taken from reference TRBV30 and TRBJ1-5, reads SQTIHQWPATLVQPVGSPLSLECTVEGTSNPNLYWYRQAAGRGLQLLFYSVGIGQISSEVPQNLSASRPQDRQFILSSKKLLLSDSGFYLCAWSVGPGATNQPQHFGDGTRLSIL.

This clone was counted between two and nine times. The J gene is TRBJ2-7, the V gene TRBV15; 7 nucleotides match TRBD2. The CDR3 is 13 amino acids. Germline V gene sequence: CDR1 LNHNV, CDR2 YYDKDF (reference sequence). V gave up 5 bases and J gave up 3 bases; unmatched junction bases: 4. CDR3 in DNA: TGTGCCACCAGCGTGGCTAGCGGCTACGAGCAGTACGTC. This codes for CATSVASGYEQYV.